Listed below are T cell receptor beta chains from one sample, sequenced in a study of CXCR3-negative and CXCR3-positive naive CD8 T cells. TCRdb reanalyzed the 5' RACE reads and collapses them to one entry per CDR3 protein, without DNA. The sample includes about 48,000 distinct CDR3 sequences. Sequencing was done on a sample of memory CD8+ T cells from blood. These receptors all stem from a human donor in good health. Some clones in this sample may be carry-over from other donors' samples. CDR3s include the opening cysteine and the closing phenylalanine or tryptophan.

j_call,v_call,cdr3_aa
TRBJ2-2,TRBV12-3/TRBV12-4,CASSFGTGGTGELFF
TRBJ2-7,TRBV6-6,CASRHGLAGIYEQYF
TRBJ1-5,TRBV20-1,CSARETGSNQPQHF
TRBJ1-1,TRBV12-3/TRBV12-4,CASGLDLNTEAFF
TRBJ2-2,TRBV10-3,CAISEDNPNTGELFF
TRBJ2-7,TRBV12-3/TRBV12-4,CASSLVAESSYEQYF
TRBJ2-7,TRBV12-3/TRBV12-4,CASSDRLSYEQYF
TRBJ1-2,TRBV4-2,CASSLDSFDGYTF
TRBJ2-2,TRBV29-1,CSAAGGPNTGELFF
TRBJ2-7,TRBV9,CASSVVDYEQYF
TRBJ1-2,TRBV29-1,CSVDTGEDYGYTF
TRBJ1-3,TRBV28,CASPTRSGNTIYF
TRBJ2-2,TRBV21-1,CASSKEKGRKGTGELFF
TRBJ2-7,TRBV29-1,CSVDDGYYEQYF
TRBJ2-1,TRBV5-1,CASSLSYGYNEQFF
TRBJ1-3,TRBV20-1,CSARDRDSPVGTIYF
TRBJ2-1,TRBV29-1,CSAQLAGYNEQFF
TRBJ1-1,TRBV11-1,CASSLDPTDEAFF
TRBJ2-7,TRBV29-1,CSVEVTGWSYEQYF
TRBJ2-5,TRBV9,CASSARSGTGKETQYF
TRBJ2-7,TRBV20-1,CSATGQGRGYEQYF
TRBJ1-2,TRBV29-1,CSVVRQGHIYF
TRBJ2-3,TRBV7-9,CASSSSRVPTISQYF
TRBJ2-3,TRBV13,CASSLGVVADTQYF
TRBJ2-2,TRBV13,CASSPSLAPGELFF
TRBJ2-1,TRBV6-6,CASSYSSGEGRNEQFF
TRBJ2-1,TRBV7-9,CASSRTGASYNEQFF
TRBJ2-7,TRBV30,CAWSGMGYEQYF
TRBJ2-7,TRBV4-3,CASSQEQGAYEQYF
TRBJ2-1,TRBV5-1,CASSLQTRQGIIYNEQFF
TRBJ1-6,TRBV7-2,CASSPYARDRGSGSPLHF
TRBJ2-2,TRBV20-1,CSARGGKTPGSCFF
TRBJ2-3,TRBV25-1,CASSDLSGTDLTDTQYF
TRBJ1-6,TRBV14,CASSQDRWDNSPLHF
TRBJ2-6,TRBV4-1,CASSHGTGASSGANVLTF
TRBJ2-7,TRBV9,CASSPGDLTYEQYF
TRBJ2-6,TRBV29-1,CSVELTYSGANVLTF
TRBJ2-1,TRBV4-3,CASSPVRSFFNEQFF
TRBJ2-1,TRBV5-6,CASTSFPRGTYSYNGQFF
TRBJ1-1,TRBV28,CASSSWTGIKTEAFF
TRBJ2-5,TRBV12-3/TRBV12-4,CASSISGGAEKTQYF
TRBJ1-1,TRBV4-1,CASSHLPGQGLNTEAFF
TRBJ2-7,TRBV5-1,CASSETALNYEQYF
TRBJ2-7,TRBV29-1,CSVEDRDTEYEQYF
TRBJ2-3,TRBV6-4,CASSESGSTDTQYF
TRBJ1-2,TRBV19,CASSREETAANYGYTF